Each of the 26 T cell receptor beta chains below was sequenced from the same sample in a study of T cells after yellow fever vaccination. TCRdb recomputed calls from the 5' RACE reads with MiXCR, one row per CDR3 protein. The sample consists of about 58,000 distinct CDR3 sequences, approximately 7% of them appearing once. The input for sequencing was CD8+ T cells sorted from PBMCs, taken on the day of the first yellow fever vaccination. The receptors shown here come from a man between 18 and 35 years old who received the YFV17D yellow fever vaccine.

For this clonotype: Possible read error: a much larger clone is one base away. The rearrangement uses TRBV12-3 or TRBV12-4 and TRBJ1-5; D remains unclear. Trimming cost V 2 bases and J 0 bases, with 8 bases left between them. The CDR3 loop spans 15 amino acids. The CDR3 coding sequence is TGTGCCAGCAGTTTACTCGGGTATAGCAATCAGCCCCAGCATTTT. Encoded protein: CASSLLGYSNQPQHF.

This clonotype was seen more than once but under ten times. Here the CDR3 reads CASRITGTLRTEAFF. The CDR3 DNA reads as TGTGCCAGCAGGATAACCGGGACATTGAGAACTGAAGCTTTCTTT. This chain connects TRBV12-3 or TRBV12-4 to TRBJ1-1, with D possibly matching TRBD1 (6 bases). Trimming took 6 bases from V and 5 from J, leaving 19 bases between them. The CDR3 has 15 residues.

At least ten counts were recorded for this clonotype. This chain links TRBV7-9 with TRBJ2-3; 9 bases match TRBD2. The CDR3 contains 16 residues. Germline CDR1 reads SEHNR; CDR2 reads FQNEAQ (reference sequence). J gave up 0 bases and V 5 bases, and 6 bases lay outside the gene matches. The DNA of the CDR3 is TGTGCCAGCAGCCGGCTAGCGGGGCTAAGCACAGATACGCAGTATTTT. It specifies CASSRLAGLSTDTQYF.

This clonotype was counted many times. The V and J genes are TRBV7-8 and TRBJ2-1; D assignment may be TRBD1 or TRBD2 (5 bases each). V was pared by 1 base and J by 3 bases, with 10 bases between. Germline V lookup: CDR1 SGHVS, CDR2 FQNEAQ. The CDR3 has 15 residues. The CDR3 spells CASSLEVGVYNEQFF. CDR3 in DNA: TGTGCCAGCAGCTTAGAGGTGGGGGTCTACAATGAGCAGTTCTTC.

In this sample, this clonotype turned up a few times. This sequence joins TRBV18 and TRBJ1-1; D is ambiguous. Germline loops: CDR1 KGHSH, CDR2 LQKENI. V gave up 4 bases and J gave up 5 bases, with 14 bases separating them. CDR3 length: 14 residues. The CDR3 coding sequence is TGTGCCAGCTCACAGTTGGCCTCAATGACTGAAGCTTTCTTT. Translation: CASSQLASMTEAFF.

This rearrangement joins TRBV4-1 to TRBJ1-6; D is unresolved. The CDR3 loop spans 13 amino acids. Per germline, CDR1 MGHRA and CDR2 YSYEKL. Trimming left V 5 bases short and J 7 bases short, with 9 bases between. The CDR3 region has the DNA TGCGCCAGCAGCTACGGACCAAATTCACCCCTCCACTTT. Protein sequence: CASSYGPNSPLHF.

This clonotype showed up many times. This chain connects TRBV4-2 to TRBJ1-1; D ambiguous. This CDR3 is built from 14 residues. Trimming shortened V by 4 bases and J by 3 bases, and 12 bases separated the two germline ends. Germline V gene sequence: CDR1 LGHNA, CDR2 YNFKEQ. The CDR3 sequence is CASSLGEGDTEAFF. For the CDR3, the DNA is TGTGCCAGCAGCCTAGGAGAGGGTGACACTGAAGCTTTCTTT.

This clonotype was observed a few times. The chain uses TRBV18 and TRBJ1-1; weak D call: TRBD1 (6 bases). V lost 3 bases, J lost 7 bases, and 12 bases lay in between. The CDR3 covers 13 residues. Germline lookup yields CDR1 KGHSH and CDR2 LQKENI. CDR3 nucleotides: TGTGCCAGCTCACCGCAGGGGCCAAATGAAGCTTTCTTT. This encodes CASSPQGPNEAFF.

This clonotype turned up a few times. The rearrangement links TRBV4-2 to TRBJ2-1; D is perhaps TRBD2 (6 bases). Germline V lookup: CDR1 LGHNA, CDR2 YNFKEQ. Trimming left V 0 bases short and J 3 bases short, with 15 bases between. The CDR3 is 17 amino acids. The CDR3 is CASSQESQPAGYNEQFF. As DNA, the CDR3 is TGTGCCAGCAGCCAAGAATCCCAGCCAGCGGGCTACAATGAGCAGTTCTTC.

J is TRBJ2-7 and V is TRBV2; D is perhaps TRBD1 or TRBD2 (5 bases each). Trimming stripped 1 base from V and 9 bases from J, with 13 bases between. The CDR3 length is 13 residues. Looked up from germline, CDR1 is SNHLY and CDR2 is FYNNEI. The CDR3 bases are TGTGCCAGCAGTGAAGGGGACCCCTTCGCGCAGTACTTC. Encoded protein: CASSEGDPFAQYF.

This clonotype was observed at least ten times. The gene calls are TRBV5-6 and TRBJ2-5; D is unclear. The germline V gene has CDR1 SGHDT and CDR2 YYEEEE. V shed 1 base and J shed 4 bases, with 11 bases lying between them. The CDR3 is 14 residues long. The chain's CDR3 is CASSLRRFLETQYF. The CDR3 DNA sequence: TGTGCCAGCAGCTTGCGTAGGTTTTTAGAGACCCAGTACTTC.

There are many counts of this clonotype. V is TRBV6-2 or TRBV6-3 and J is TRBJ2-7; tentatively, D is TRBD2 (6 bases). Trimming removed 6 bases from V and 1 base from J, with 13 bases in between. The V gene's germline CDR1 is MNHEY and CDR2 SVGEGT. This CDR3 has 14 residues. The CDR3 DNA reads as TGTGCCAGCAGCACCCCCGGGACTTCCTACGAGCAGTACGTC. Translating it yields CASSTPGTSYEQYV.

This clonotype was detected ten times or more. The chain links TRBV29-1 to TRBJ1-2; D not resolved. The germline V and J ends were trimmed by 8 bases and 1 base, with 20 bases remaining between them. The CDR3 totals 15 residues. Germline V gene lookup returns CDR1 SQVTM and CDR2 ANQGSEA. Here the CDR3 DNA reads TGCAGCATCCAAGTCGTCCCCGGGATTAACTATGGCTACACCTTC. Translation: CSIQVVPGINYGYTF.

This clonotype was counted at least ten times. The chain carries TRBV29-1 and TRBJ2-5; D is uncertain. The CDR3 sequence is 14 residues long. The germline gives CDR1 SQVTM, CDR2 ANQGSEA. V lost 0 bases and J 3 bases, leaving 11 bases between the germline ends. The CDR3, as DNA: TGCAGCGTTGAAGATCTCGGAAGGGAAGAGACCCAGTACTTC. Protein: CSVEDLGREETQYF.

This clonotype turned up a few times. V and J are TRBV5-1 and TRBJ1-1, with D perhaps TRBD1 (5 bases). This CDR3 is 13 amino acids long. V lost 5 bases, J lost 3 bases, and 11 bases lay in between. In germline, CDR1 is SGHRS, CDR2 YFSETQ. CDR3 coding DNA: TGCGCCAGCAGGTTTGTGGGGGACACTGAAGCTTTCTTT. Its translation: CASRFVGDTEAFF.

This clonotype was counted only a few times. The chain couples TRBV6-2 or TRBV6-3 to TRBJ2-1; D gene unclear. Germline assignment: CDR1 MNHEY and CDR2 SVGEGT. The CDR3 totals 15 residues. The V end lost 5 bases, the J end lost 1 base, and 12 bases lay between the germline ends. CDR3 sequence reads: CASSTRGHSYNEQFF. CDR3 bases: TGTGCCAGCAGTACCCGTGGCCATTCCTACAATGAGCAGTTCTTC.

This clonotype was recorded a few times. This sequence joins TRBV5-4 and TRBJ2-1, with 9 bases aligning to TRBD1. J was trimmed by 9 bases and V by 4 bases; bases with no gene match: 2. The CDR3 sequence is 12 residues long. The V gene's germline CDR1 is SGHNT and CDR2 YYREEE (reference sequence). The CDR3 nucleotides are TGTGCCAGCAGCCAGGGACAGGGTGAGCAGTTCTTC. Its translation: CASSQGQGEQFF.

This clonotype was detected ten times or more. The chain couples TRBV12-3 or TRBV12-4 to TRBJ2-2, with a possible D match to TRBD1 (5 bases). V shed 2 bases and J shed 2 bases, with 9 bases lying between them. There are 15 residues in the CDR3. CDR3 sequence reads: CASSLLGPNTGELFF. The CDR3 DNA sequence: TGTGCCAGCAGTTTATTGGGGCCCAACACCGGGGAGCTGTTTTTT.

This clonotype was recorded at least ten times. This sequence joins TRBV12-3 or TRBV12-4 and TRBJ2-7; D gene uncertain. Between the trimmed V and J ends, which lost 6 bases and 4 bases, there was a span of 7 bases. The CDR3 runs 11 residues. CDR3 amino acids: CASSTQYEQYF. CDR3 DNA sequence: TGTGCCAGCAGCACCCAATACGAGCAGTACTTC.

In this sample, this clonotype turned up once. At one of its ends the junction is not consistent with the germline gene, which may arise from a read error. This sequence joins TRBV20-1 and TRBJ1-1; D unresolved. The CDR3 spans 13 residues. Germline CDR1 DFQATT, CDR2 SNEGSKA (reference sequence). CDR3 DNA: TGCAGTGCGAGAGTGAACGAGGAGACTGAAGCTTTCTTT. This codes for CSARVNEETEAFF.

In its sample, this clonotype was seen many times. This chain connects TRBV7-9 to TRBJ1-2; 7 bases map to TRBD1. Unmatched junction bases numbered 4, after V lost 2 bases and J lost 4 bases. Looked up from germline, CDR1 is SEHNR and CDR2 is FQNEAQ (reference sequence). CDR3 size: 14 residues. The CDR3 reads CASSLSGQAYGYTF. CDR3 nucleotide sequence: TGTGCCAGCAGCTTATCCGGACAGGCCTATGGCTACACCTTC.

This clonotype was picked up many times. V and J are TRBV4-2 and TRBJ2-1, with D perhaps matching TRBD2 (6 bases). CDR3 size: 16 residues. Trimming left V 0 bases short and J 4 bases short, with 13 bases between. CDR1 and CDR2 (germline): LGHNA, YNFKEQ. CDR3 amino acids: CASSQDSGLPYNEQFF. CDR3 sequence (DNA): TGTGCCAGCAGCCAAGATTCGGGACTGCCTTACAATGAGCAGTTCTTC.

In its sample, this clonotype was seen many times. The rearrangement uses TRBV12-3 or TRBV12-4 and TRBJ2-7, with 9 bases fitting TRBD1. V trimming: 6 bases; J trimming: 7 bases; junction bases outside the gene matches: 10. CDR3 size: 14 residues. CDR3 region: CASSLGQGRGEQYV. As DNA, the CDR3 is TGTGCCAGCAGCCTTGGACAGGGGAGAGGAGAGCAGTACGTC.

In its sample, this clonotype was seen a few times. This chain links TRBV6-1 with TRBJ1-1; D ambiguous. The CDR3 is 15 amino acids. CDR1 and CDR2 (germline): MNHNS, SASEGT. Trimming took off 5 bases at V and 6 bases at J, with 19 bases between the two ends. The CDR3 loop reads CASSPLAPYGPEAFF. CDR3 nucleotides: TGTGCCAGCAGTCCCCTGGCACCCTATGGGCCTGAAGCTTTCTTT.

This clonotype was recorded a few times. The V and J genes are TRBV12-3 or TRBV12-4 and TRBJ2-6; D might be TRBD1 (6 bases). V dropped 3 bases and J dropped 0 bases, with 12 bases sitting between them. The CDR3 has 17 amino acids. The CDR3, as DNA: TGTGCCAGCAGTTTTTGGGGACACCACTCTGGGGCCAACGTCCTGACTTTC. Amino acid sequence: CASSFWGHHSGANVLTF.

This clonotype has ten or more counts. This rearrangement joins TRBV3-1 to TRBJ2-7; D might be TRBD2 (5 bases). This CDR3 comprises 15 residues. Trimming stripped 6 bases from V and 4 bases from J, with 19 bases between. CDR1 LGHDT and CDR2 YNNKEL come from the germline V gene (reference sequence). This CDR3 is CASSIGVSLLYEQYV. The CDR3 DNA sequence: TGTGCCAGCAGTATCGGGGTTTCACTCCTATACGAGCAGTACGTC.